This is a list of T cell receptor beta chains from one sample in a study of shared clonotypes between healthy human individuals. Profiled with immunoSEQ multiplex PCR; TCRdb holds only in-frame clones, not every one. Seen here are about 2,500,000 clones, around 90% observed once, and the top ten hold 0.11% to 0.15%. The specimen was naive CD4+ T cells sorted from blood. These receptors came from a young man in good health. CDR3s include the opening cysteine and the closing phenylalanine or tryptophan. A D gene is named only where the DNA matches it firmly. Some rows have no size entry. The others give once, few or many, or a class for an expanded clone.

TRBV7-2	-	-	TRBJ1-5	TGTGCCAGCAGCTTAATCAGGGTCGAGCAGCCCCAGCATTTT	CASSLIRVEQPQHF
TRBV6-1	-	-	TRBJ1-3	TGTGCCAGCAGTGAAACGCAGGGACGAAACACCATATATTTT	CASSETQGRNTIYF
TRBV18	-	-	TRBJ1-6	TGTGCCAGCTCACCGGGCCTAGCGAAAGATTCACCCCTCCACTTT	CASSPGLAKDSPLHF
TRBV6-5	TRBD1	once	TRBJ2-5	TGTGCCAGCAGTATGGACAGGGCAATCGAGACCCAGTACTTC	CASSMDRAIETQYF
TRBV21-1	-	-	TRBJ2-2	TGTGCCAGCAGCAAGGTGCCGGGGGCGCATTCCGAGGCCGGGGAGCTGTTTTTT	CASSKVPGAHSEAGELFF
TRBV29-1	-	-	TRBJ1-2	TGCAGCGTTGCCAGGGACGGCGGCTACACCTTC	CSVARDGGYTF
TRBV6-1	-	-	TRBJ2-3	TGTGCCAGCAGTGCCTGGACGGGAAGCACAGATACGCAGTATTTT	CASSAWTGSTDTQYF
TRBV10-3	-	-	TRBJ2-3	TGTGCCATCAGTGCGGGCCGGGACATCAGGGCAGATACGCAGTATTTT	CAISAGRDIRADTQYF
TRBV6-6	TRBD2	-	TRBJ2-1	TGTGCCAGCAGTTACCGGACTAGAATTGAGCAGTTCTTC	CASSYRTRIEQFF
TRBV18	-	-	TRBJ2-7	TGTGCCAGCTCACCGGGGCGGAGGCACTACGAGCAGTACTTC	CASSPGRRHYEQYF
TRBV11-2	TRBD2	-	TRBJ2-1	TGTGCCAGCAGCAGTATAGCGGGAGCTTACAATGAGCAGTTCTTC	CASSSIAGAYNEQFF
TRBV6-5	-	-	TRBJ2-5	TGTGCCAGCAGTACTAGCAGGGTGGAGACCCAGTACTTC	CASSTSRVETQYF
TRBV30	-	few	TRBJ1-1	TGTGCCTGGAGGATTATGGGGATGAACACTGAAGCTTTCTTT	CAWRIMGMNTEAFF
TRBV11-2	-	-	TRBJ2-2	TGTGCCTTTGGGTCTGGGGAGGCCGGGGAGCTGTTTTTT	CAFGSGEAGELFF
TRBV28	-	-	TRBJ2-3	TGTGCCACCTCGAAAGGGACAACTAGCACAGATACGCAGTATTTT	CATSKGTTSTDTQYF
TRBV11-2	-	-	TRBJ1-3	TGTGCCAGCAGCCCCTTCGCCGTGGCTGGAAACACCATATATTTT	CASSPFAVAGNTIYF
TRBV5-1	-	-	TRBJ2-3	TGCGCCAGCAGCTTGGTTAGTAGCGTCAGCACAGATACGCAGTATTTT	CASSLVSSVSTDTQYF
TRBV5-1	-	-	TRBJ2-5	TGCGCCAGCAGTTGGGTTTTGGGTGATCAAGAGACCCAGTACTTC	CASSWVLGDQETQYF
TRBV5-6	-	once	TRBJ2-7	TGTGCCAGCAGCCCCGGGGTTAGCGGCTACGAGCAGTACTTC	CASSPGVSGYEQYF
TRBV6-6	TRBD2	-	TRBJ2-3	TGTGCCAGCAGTTCGGGGACTAGCGGGGCAGATACGCAGTATTTT	CASSSGTSGADTQYF
TRBV11-2	-	-	TRBJ1-5	TGTGCCAGCAGCCGAGACAGAAGCAATCAGCCCCAGCATTTT	CASSRDRSNQPQHF
TRBV4-3	-	-	TRBJ2-7	TGCGCCAGCAGCCAAGATTCGGGGGAGCCGGCCTACGAGCAGTACTTC	CASSQDSGEPAYEQYF
TRBV7-2	-	few	TRBJ2-7	TGTGCCAGTTCAGAGGGGTTTACCCTTCGCTACGAGCAGTACTTC	CASSEGFTLRYEQYF
TRBV7-3	TRBD1	-	TRBJ1-6	TGTGCCAGCAGCTCCGGGACAGGGTCTTCACCCCTCCACTTT	CASSSGTGSSPLHF
TRBV7-6	-	-	TRBJ2-7	TGTGCCAGCAGCTCAATCTCTTTCGGGGACAAGCAGTACTTC	CASSSISFGDKQYF
TRBV18	TRBD1	-	TRBJ1-4	TGTGCCAGCTCAGCAGCGGCGCAGGGGGGTTATGAAAAACTGTTTTTT	CASSAAAQGGYEKLFF
TRBV18	TRBD1	-	TRBJ2-1	TGTGCCAGCTCACCACCGGGACAGGGGTCGTTCTTC	CASSPPGQGSFF
TRBV7-3	TRBD1	-	TRBJ2-5	TGTGCCAGCAGTACACAGGGGGCTGGGGAGACCCAGTACTTC	CASSTQGAGETQYF
TRBV9	-	once	TRBJ1-5	TGTGCCAGCAGCGTAGAGGGGGGCCCGGGTCAGCCCCAGCATTTT	CASSVEGGPGQPQHF
TRBV9	-	-	TRBJ1-1	TGTGCCAGCAGCCCGGGCGGTAGTAGGGGGAACACTGAAGCTTTCTTT	CASSPGGSRGNTEAFF
TRBV7-8	-	-	TRBJ2-5	TGTGCCAGCAGCTTAGGTGCGGGGAAAGAGACCCAGTACTTC	CASSLGAGKETQYF
TRBV18	TRBD1	-	TRBJ1-3	TGTGCCAGCTCACCATACAGGGGGGAAACTGGAAACACCATATATTTT	CASSPYRGETGNTIYF
TRBV6-6	-	once	TRBJ2-7	TGTGCCAGCAGTTTGACTAGATACGAGCAGTACTTC	CASSLTRYEQYF
TRBV29-1	-	once	TRBJ2-5	TGCAGCGTACAGCGTGACTCCAAGGGGACCCAGTACTTC	CSVQRDSKGTQYF
TRBV5-4	-	-	TRBJ1-2	TGTGCCAGCAGCTTGGTTACGGCGCCAGTATCTGGCTACACCTTC	CASSLVTAPVSGYTF
TRBV11-2	-	-	TRBJ2-1	TGTGCCAGCAGCTCCCTTGGGACGCCTAATGAGCAGTTCTTC	CASSSLGTPNEQFF
TRBV10-3	TRBD1	-	TRBJ1-1	TGTGCCATCAGTGAGTCGAACAGGGGGAAGGCTGAAGCTTTCTTT	CAISESNRGKAEAFF
TRBV7-2	-	-	TRBJ2-3	TGTGCCAGCAGCTTATCTGCTCTAGATACGCAGTATTTT	CASSLSALDTQYF
TRBV9	-	-	TRBJ2-1	TGTGCCAGCAGCGTAGACACCGGGGGGCTATACAATGAGCAGTTCTTC	CASSVDTGGLYNEQFF
TRBV12-5	TRBD1	-	TRBJ2-5	TGTGCTAGTGCGGGACAGACAGAGACCCAGTACTTC	CASAGQTETQYF
TRBV19	-	once	TRBJ2-2	TGTGCCAGTAGGTCCTTTCCTGCCGGGGAGCTGTTTTTT	CASRSFPAGELFF
TRBV7-9	-	-	TRBJ1-1	TGTGCCAGCAGCGTCAGTGTCGGGGCTTTCTTT	CASSVSVGAFF
TRBV5-6	-	once	TRBJ2-7	TGTGCCAGCAGCTTGTCGGGGGTCGAGCAGTACTTC	CASSLSGVEQYF
TRBV7-2	TRBD1	-	TRBJ2-5	TGTGCCAGCAGCTCACCCGGGACAGGGGGCCGGCCGTACTTC	CASSSPGTGGRPYF
TRBV19	-	-	TRBJ1-5	TGTGCCAGTAGTATAGGAAGGGAAGGCAATCAGCCCCAGCATTTT	CASSIGREGNQPQHF
TRBV6-5	TRBD1	-	TRBJ1-4	TGTGCCAGCGGCCGGACAGGGAATGAAAAACTGTTTTTT	CASGRTGNEKLFF
TRBV9	-	-	TRBJ2-3	TGTGCCAGCAGCACGGGACCAAGCACAGATACGCAGTATTTT	CASSTGPSTDTQYF
TRBV6-6	TRBD1	-	TRBJ1-4	TGTGCCAGCAGTTACAAGGGGGCGGGGGAAAAACTGTTTTTT	CASSYKGAGEKLFF
TRBV9	-	few	TRBJ1-1	TGTGCCAGCAGCGTAAGCAGGGGCGGGGGGCAGGAGAACACTGAAGCTTTCTTT	CASSVSRGGGQENTEAFF
TRBV4-1	-	-	TRBJ2-5	TGCGCCAGCAGCCAACAACTAGCCCGTTTGGAGACCCAGTACTTC	CASSQQLARLETQYF
TRBV27	TRBD1	-	TRBJ2-2	TGTGCCAGCAGTCCCCCGTGGACAGGGAAGTCCACCGGGGAGCTGTTTTTT	CASSPPWTGKSTGELFF
TRBV10-2	-	-	TRBJ2-2	TGCGCCAGCAGGGATCCTCTCGGGACCGGGGAGCTGTTTTTT	CASRDPLGTGELFF
TRBV2	TRBD1	few	TRBJ1-5	TGTGCCAGCAGCCAACAGACAGGGGGGAATCAGCCCCAGCATTTT	CASSQQTGGNQPQHF
TRBV4-2	-	-	TRBJ2-5	TGTGCCAGCAGCCCGGCTAGAACCCAAGAGACCCAGTACTTC	CASSPARTQETQYF
TRBV30	-	-	TRBJ1-4	TGTGCCTGGAGTGGAGGGGTTGCAACTAATGAAAAACTGTTTTTT	CAWSGGVATNEKLFF